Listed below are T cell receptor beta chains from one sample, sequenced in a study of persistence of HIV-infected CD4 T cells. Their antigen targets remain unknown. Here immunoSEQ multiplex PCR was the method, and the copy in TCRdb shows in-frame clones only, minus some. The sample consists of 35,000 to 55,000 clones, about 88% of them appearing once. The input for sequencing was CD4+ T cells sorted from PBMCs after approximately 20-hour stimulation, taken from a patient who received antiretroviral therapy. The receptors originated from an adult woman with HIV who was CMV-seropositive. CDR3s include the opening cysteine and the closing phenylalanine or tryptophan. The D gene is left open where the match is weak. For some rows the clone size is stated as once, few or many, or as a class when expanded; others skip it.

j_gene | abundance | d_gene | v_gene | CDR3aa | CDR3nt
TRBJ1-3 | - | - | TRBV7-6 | CASSAIGANTIYF | TGTGCCAGCAGCGCAATAGGGGCAAACACCATATATTTT
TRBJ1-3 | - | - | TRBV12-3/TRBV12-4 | CASRHGRGNTIYF | TGTGCCAGCCGACATGGGCGAGGAAACACCATATATTTT
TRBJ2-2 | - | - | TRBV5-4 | CASSLGGGGHTGELFF | TGTGCCAGCAGCTTAGGTGGAGGGGGACACACCGGGGAGCTGTTTTTT
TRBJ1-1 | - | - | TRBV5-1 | CASSLLGTNTEAFF | TGCGCCAGCAGCTTATTGGGGACGAACACTGAAGCTTTCTTT
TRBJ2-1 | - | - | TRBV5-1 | CASSVIQGSYNEQFF | TGCGCCAGCAGCGTGATCCAGGGGTCCTACAATGAGCAGTTCTTC
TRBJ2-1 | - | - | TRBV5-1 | CASSFSISRNNEQFF | TGCGCCAGCAGCTTTAGTATTTCTCGGAACAATGAGCAGTTCTTC
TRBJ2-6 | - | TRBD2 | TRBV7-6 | CASSRTGLAGASGANVLTF | TGTGCCAGCAGCCGAACGGGACTAGCGGGAGCCTCTGGGGCCAACGTCCTGACTTTC
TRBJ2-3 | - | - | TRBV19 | CASSFSTDTQYF | TGTGCCAGTAGTTTCAGCACAGATACGCAGTATTTT
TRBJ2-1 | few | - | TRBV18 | CASSPPSPSNEQFF | TGTGCCAGCTCACCACCCAGTCCGAGCAATGAGCAGTTCTTC
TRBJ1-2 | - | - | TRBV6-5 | CASSYHGSNYGYTF | TGTGCCAGCAGTTATCACGGTTCCAACTATGGCTACACCTTC
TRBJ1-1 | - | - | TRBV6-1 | CASSEGLHNTEAFF | TGTGCCAGCAGTGAAGGACTTCATAACACTGAAGCTTTCTTT
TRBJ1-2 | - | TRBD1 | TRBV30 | CAWSVLRTGGIYGYTF | TGTGCCTGGAGTGTACTAAGAACAGGGGGCATCTATGGCTACACCTTC
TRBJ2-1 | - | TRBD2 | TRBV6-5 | CASTQWPLAGGEQFF | TGTGCCAGCACCCAATGGCCGCTAGCGGGGGGTGAGCAGTTCTTC
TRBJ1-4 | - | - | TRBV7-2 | CASSLLGRDGEKLFF | TGTGCCAGCAGCTTACTGGGACGGGACGGAGAAAAACTGTTTTTT
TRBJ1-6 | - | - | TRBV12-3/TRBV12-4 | CASSDINSPLHF | TGTGCCAGCAGTGACATCAATTCACCCCTCCACTTT
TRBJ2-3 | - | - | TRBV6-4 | CASSEGSSFGGDTQYF | TGTGCCAGCAGCGAAGGGTCTTCTTTTGGTGGAGATACGCAGTATTTT
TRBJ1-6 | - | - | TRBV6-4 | CASSGGDNSPLHF | TGTGCCAGCAGTGGCGGAGACAATTCACCCCTCCACTTT
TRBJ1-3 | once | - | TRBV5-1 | CASSLGTLSSGNTIYF | TGCGCCAGCAGCTTGGGGACACTGAGCTCTGGAAACACCATATATTTT